The sequence of this T cell receptor beta chain was determined in a study of cytomegalovirus exposure and HLA in healthy donors. Amplification used 60 Vbeta primers and 13 Jbeta primers. Some clones are missing from TCRdb's copy, which holds only in-frame ones; the method was immunoSEQ multiplex PCR. The sample yields approximately 120,000 clones, about 78% seen once. Findings and caveats of the study: There were some public TCRs occurring in many donors, but most TCR sequences were rare. With further analysis later on, most CMV-associated TCR beta chains appeared HLA-restricted.

As concerns this clone: Antigen unknown.

V lost 1 base, J lost 7 bases, and 12 bases lay in between. The CDR3 is 14 amino acids. Germline loops: CDR1 SGHTA, CDR2 FQGTGA. This chain links TRBV7-3 with TRBJ2-3, with D perhaps TRBD2 (6 bases). The material sequenced was PBMCs. The receptor's source is a young man in good health and CMV-seronegative. CDR3 DNA: TGTGCCAGCAGCTTAATCGGGACTTCTAATACGCAGTATTTT. Its protein product is CASSLIGTSNTQYF.